Listed here are 7 T cell receptor beta chains from one sample, sequenced in a study of T cell responses to AZD1222 COVID-19 vaccine. Generated by immunoSEQ multiplex PCR, the TCRdb table keeps only in-frame clones and is missing some. Among about 130,000 clones, roughly 90% were seen once, and the ten largest hold approximately 0.98%. The source was peripheral blood, collected 28 days after the second AZD1222 dose. The source is an adult who received the AZD1222 COVID-19 vaccine.

The chain joins TRBV19 to TRBJ1-5, with TRBD1 matching 7 bases. CDR3 length equals 16 residues. V gave up 0 bases and J gave up 6 bases; unmatched junction bases: 8. Germline V gene sequence: CDR1 LNHDA, CDR2 SQIVND (reference sequence). The CDR3 spells CASSIDRGGRGQPQHF. CDR3 nucleotide sequence: TGTGCCAGTAGTATAGATCGAGGGGGCAGGGGTCAGCCCCAGCATTTT.

The chain combines TRBV28 with TRBJ2-3; TRBD2 might be the D (5 bases). The CDR3 sequence is 15 residues long. Germline lookup yields CDR1 MDHEN and CDR2 SYDVKM. Trimming removed 2 bases from V and 10 bases from J, with 19 bases in between. CDR3 sequence: CASSLKSGIYSAQYF. The CDR3 nucleotides are TGTGCCAGCAGTTTAAAAAGTGGGATCTATAGCGCGCAGTATTTT.

This chain connects TRBV5-4 to TRBJ1-2; 9 nucleotides match TRBD1. The CDR3 has 15 residues. Germline assignment: CDR1 SGHNT and CDR2 YYREEE (reference sequence). V dropped 3 bases and J dropped 1; count of bases not matched to a gene: 4. The CDR3 is CASSWDRVINYGYTF. CDR3 sequence (DNA): TGTGCCAGCAGCTGGGACAGGGTTATTAACTATGGCTACACCTTC. The full variable domain, its missing parts supplied by reference TRBV5-4 and TRBJ1-2, is ETGVTQSPTHLIKTRGQQVTLRCSSQSGHNTVSWYQQALGQGPQFIFQYYREEENGRGNFPPRFSGLQFPNYSSELNVNALELDDSALYLCASSWDRVINYGYTFGSGTRLTVV.

The J gene is TRBJ2-7, the V gene TRBV9, with 9 bases identical to TRBD2. CDR1 SGDLS and CDR2 YYNGEE come from the germline V gene. The CDR3 totals 15 residues. The V gene end was trimmed by 1 base and the J gene end by 3 bases; junction bases not matched to a gene: 5. CDR3 protein: CASSVSSGEIYEQYF. The CDR3 DNA reads TGTGCCAGCAGCGTATCTAGCGGGGAGATCTACGAGCAGTACTTC.

J is TRBJ2-2 and V is TRBV5-1, with TRBD2 matching over 12 bases. The CDR3 has 16 amino acids. Germline trimming cut 7 bases from V and 2 bases from J; bases unmatched to any gene: 6. The V gene's germline CDR1 is SGHRS and CDR2 YFSETQ. The CDR3 DNA reads as TGCGCCAGCGGGGGGACTAGCGGGCTAAACACCGGGGAGCTGTTTTTT. This gives the protein CASGGTSGLNTGELFF.

This clone was detected only once. V and J are TRBV29-1 and TRBJ2-7; D gene unclear. V gave up 7 bases and J gave up 0 bases, with 16 bases separating them. CDR3 length: 14 amino acids. Germline V gives CDR1 SQVTM, CDR2 ANQGSEA. The CDR3 here is CSAVKDGYSYEQYF. The CDR3, as DNA: TGCAGCGCCGTGAAGGACGGCTACTCCTACGAGCAGTACTTC.

The chain has TRBV18 and TRBJ2-3; D is unclear. The V and J ends lost 6 bases and 0 bases respectively, with 7 bases between them. CDR1 KGHSH and CDR2 LQKENI come from the germline V gene. This CDR3 has 13 amino acids. CDR3 coding DNA: TGTGCCAGCTCTTTTCTGAGCACAGATACGCAGTATTTT. Translated, it gives CASSFLSTDTQYF.